Shown below are 9 T cell receptor beta chains from a single sample sequenced in a study of cytomegalovirus exposure and HLA in healthy donors. PCR employed 60 Vbeta and 13 Jbeta primers. Sequencing used immunoSEQ multiplex PCR; TCRdb keeps in-frame clones, though not all of them. The sample has 150,000 to 200,000 clones, roughly 72% seen once. Material: PBMCs. Receptor source: a middle-aged woman in good health and CMV-seronegative.

The chain is built from TRBV5-1 and TRBJ1-5; D is undetermined. From germline, CDR1 is SGHRS and CDR2 YFSETQ. Trimming removed 1 base at V and 7 bases at J, with 21 bases between. CDR3 length: 17 amino acids. The CDR3 coding sequence is TGCGCCAGCAGCTTGCTCGCGTGGACGGCGCCGGGGCAGCCCCAGCATTTT. Translating gives CASSLLAWTAPGQPQHF.

V usage is TRBV27 and J usage is TRBJ2-1; 11 bases match TRBD2. The V and J ends lost 1 base and 7 bases, in that order; junction bases with no gene match: 6. The CDR3 covers 16 residues. CDR1 and CDR2 from the germline V gene are MNHEY and SMNVEV (reference sequence). The CDR3 sequence: CASSLLTSGSANEQFF. In DNA, the CDR3 is TGTGCCAGCAGTTTATTAACTAGCGGGAGCGCGAATGAGCAGTTCTTC.

The chain joins TRBV10-2 to TRBJ1-5; tentative D call: TRBD1 (5 bases). This CDR3 comprises 13 residues. Trimming took off 4 bases at V and 8 bases at J, with 12 bases between the two ends. Germline V CDR1 and CDR2: WSHSY, SAAADI. The CDR3 DNA reads as TGCGCCAGCAGTGTCAGGGAGGGAAAGCCCCAGCATTTT. Its translation: CASSVREGKPQHF.

The chain has TRBV5-1 and TRBJ2-7, with 9 bases identical to TRBD1. V shed 6 bases and J 5 bases; nucleotides not matched to a gene: 9. Germline V gene data show CDR1 as SGHRS and CDR2 as YFSETQ. This CDR3 is built from 14 residues. For the CDR3, the DNA is TGCGCCAGCATGCCGGGACAGGGCATGGACGAGCAGTACTTC. This sequence encodes CASMPGQGMDEQYF.

The gene calls are TRBV6-1 and TRBJ2-2, with TRBD1 identical over 7 bases. With V trimmed by 3 bases and J by 2 bases, 6 bases remained unmatched. The CDR3 is 16 residues long. Germline V gene sequence: CDR1 MNHNS, CDR2 SASEGT. The CDR3 here is CASSETTGVNTGELFF. In DNA form, the CDR3 reads TGTGCCAGCAGTGAGACTACAGGGGTAAACACCGGGGAGCTGTTTTTT.

The CDR3 sequence is CASSQYGVTQETQYF. The DNA for the CDR3 is TGTGCCAGCAGCCAGTACGGGGTGACCCAAGAGACCCAGTACTTC. The genes are TRBV7-9 and TRBJ2-5; tentative D call: TRBD2 (5 bases). The CDR3 runs to 15 residues. Between the trimmed V and J ends, which lost 5 bases and 1 base, there was a span of 14 bases. In germline, CDR1 is SEHNR, CDR2 FQNEAQ (reference sequence).

The chain has TRBV7-8 and TRBJ2-3; D remains ambiguous. CDR3 length: 17 amino acids. The germline CDR1 and CDR2 sequences are SGHVS and FQNEAQ. The germline V and J ends were trimmed by 2 bases and 0 bases, with 15 bases remaining between them. The CDR3: CASSLRERMLSTDTQYF. CDR3 DNA sequence: TGTGCCAGCAGCTTAAGAGAGCGTATGCTTAGCACAGATACGCAGTATTTT.

The rearrangement links TRBV5-1 to TRBJ2-3; perhaps TRBD2 as D (5 bases). CDR1 is SGHRS, CDR2 YFSETQ, per germline. Trimming left V 0 bases short and J 3 bases short, with 8 bases between. The CDR3 contains 14 residues. The CDR3 protein is CASSLARGTDTQYF. The CDR3 coding sequence is TGCGCCAGCAGCTTGGCCCGGGGAACAGATACGCAGTATTTT.

V and J are TRBV5-6 and TRBJ1-4, with 7 bases matching TRBD1. The V gene end was trimmed by 0 bases and the J gene end by 8 bases; junction bases not matched to a gene: 7. In germline, CDR1 is SGHDT, CDR2 YYEEEE. The CDR3 extends over 15 amino acids. The CDR3 DNA sequence: TGTGCCAGCAGCTTGGTTAGACAGGGACGCGAAAAACTGTTTTTT. Translating gives CASSLVRQGREKLFF.